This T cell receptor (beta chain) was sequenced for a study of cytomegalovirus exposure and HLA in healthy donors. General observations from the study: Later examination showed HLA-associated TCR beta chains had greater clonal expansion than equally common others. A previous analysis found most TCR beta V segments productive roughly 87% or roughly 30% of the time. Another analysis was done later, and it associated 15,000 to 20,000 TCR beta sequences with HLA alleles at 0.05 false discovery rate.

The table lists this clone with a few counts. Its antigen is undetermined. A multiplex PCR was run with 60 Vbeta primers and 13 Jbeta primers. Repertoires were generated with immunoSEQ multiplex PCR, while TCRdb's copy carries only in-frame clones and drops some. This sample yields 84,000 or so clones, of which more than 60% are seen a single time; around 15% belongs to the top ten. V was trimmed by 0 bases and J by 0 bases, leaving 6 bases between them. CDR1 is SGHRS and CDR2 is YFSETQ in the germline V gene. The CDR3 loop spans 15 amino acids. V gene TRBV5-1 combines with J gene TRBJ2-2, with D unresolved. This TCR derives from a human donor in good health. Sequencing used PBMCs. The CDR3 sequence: CASSLDRPNTGELFF. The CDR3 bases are TGCGCCAGCAGCTTGGACAGACCGAACACCGGGGAGCTGTTTTTT.